These 15 T cell receptor beta chains share one sample of origin, sequenced in a study of blood T cell repertoires in COVID-19. Here immunoSEQ multiplex PCR was the method, and the copy in TCRdb shows in-frame clones only, minus some. Among 100,000 to 120,000 clones, roughly four fifths were seen once, and the ten largest hold 16%. Material: peripheral blood. The origin of the receptors is a woman between 55 and 75 years old with acute or convalescent COVID-19.

The chain uses TRBV7-6 and TRBJ2-1; 11 nucleotides agree with TRBD2. The germline V gene encodes CDR1 SGHVS and CDR2 FNYEAQ. The CDR3 runs 16 residues. Germline trimming cut 2 bases from V and 9 bases from J; bases unmatched to any gene: 9. CDR3 amino acids: CASSLFRASGGTEQFF. DNA for the CDR3: TGTGCCAGCAGCTTATTCCGCGCTAGCGGGGGGACTGAGCAGTTCTTC.

The V gene is TRBV5-1, the J gene TRBJ2-7; possible D gene TRBD1, 5 bases. Germline V lookup: CDR1 SGHRS, CDR2 YFSETQ. There are 16 residues in the CDR3. V was pared by 3 bases and J by 3 bases, with 19 bases between. In DNA form, the CDR3 reads TGCGCCAGCAGCTCCAGCCCCGTGACAGTTTTCTACGAGCAGTACTTC. This translates into CASSSSPVTVFYEQYF. Full variable domain (outside the CDR3, taken from reference TRBV5-1 and TRBJ2-7): KAGVTQTPRYLIKTRGQQVTLSCSPISGHRSVSWYQQTPGQGLQFLFEYFSETQRNKGNFPGRFSGRQFSNSRSEMNVSTLELGDSALYLCASSSSPVTVFYEQYFGPGTRLTVT.

The chain is built from TRBV7-9 and TRBJ1-4, with a tentative D call TRBD1 (5 bases). There are 17 residues in the CDR3. V was pared by 0 bases and J by 2 bases, with 13 bases between. Looked up from germline, CDR1 is SEHNR and CDR2 is FQNEAQ (reference sequence). The CDR3 reads CASSLAPGERTNEKLFF. CDR3 in DNA: TGTGCCAGCAGCTTAGCGCCGGGGGAGCGGACTAATGAAAAACTGTTTTTT.

This rearrangement joins TRBV5-4 to TRBJ2-7; 8 bases line up with TRBD1. Germline assignment: CDR1 SGHNT and CDR2 YYREEE (reference sequence). The CDR3 sequence is 15 residues long. After removal of 2 bases from V and 3 bases from J, the junction contained 7 bases not matched to a gene. CDR3: CASSFLGTGYYEQYF. The CDR3 coding sequence is TGTGCCAGCAGCTTTCTGGGGACAGGTTACTACGAGCAGTACTTC.

J is TRBJ2-2 and V is TRBV5-1; 9 bases line up with TRBD2. The CDR3 loop spans 16 amino acids. The V and J ends lost 1 base and 6 bases, in that order; junction bases with no gene match: 7. CDR1 SGHRS and CDR2 YFSETQ come from the germline V gene. CDR3 in DNA: TGCGCCAGCAGCTTGCGGGCTAGCGGGGAGTCCGGGGAGCTGTTTTTT. It translates to CASSLRASGESGELFF. Based on the CDR3 plus reference TRBV5-1 and TRBJ2-2, the full variable domain is KAGVTQTPRYLIKTRGQQVTLSCSPISGHRSVSWYQQTPGQGLQFLFEYFSETQRNKGNFPGRFSGRQFSNSRSEMNVSTLELGDSALYLCASSLRASGESGELFFGEGSRLTVL.

The chain links TRBV5-4 to TRBJ1-4; 8 bases are a match to TRBD1. Trimming at V came to 0 bases and at J to 1 base, leaving 11 bases not matched to a gene. The CDR3 covers 19 residues. CDR1 is SGHNT, CDR2 YYREEE, per germline (reference sequence). The CDR3 reads CASSLAGRGRPGTNEKLFF. The CDR3 bases are TGTGCCAGCAGCTTGGCGGGCAGGGGGCGACCGGGAACTAATGAAAAACTGTTTTTT. Supplemented by reference TRBV5-4 and TRBJ1-4, the full variable domain reads ETGVTQSPTHLIKTRGQQVTLRCSSQSGHNTVSWYQQALGQGPQFIFQYYREEENGRGNFPPRFSGLQFPNYSSELNVNALELDDSALYLCASSLAGRGRPGTNEKLFFGSGTQLSVL.

This chain connects TRBV4-3 to TRBJ2-3; TRBD2 agrees at 8 bases. Germline CDR1 and CDR2: LGHNA and YSLEER. Trimming took 4 bases from V and 3 from J; bases not matched to a gene: 6. CDR3 length: 15 residues. The CDR3 spells CASSPRIAGTDTQYF. In nucleotides, the CDR3 is TGCGCCAGCAGCCCACGAATAGCGGGAACAGATACGCAGTATTTT.

The genes are TRBV6-1 and TRBJ1-1, with 10 bases identical to TRBD1. This CDR3 spans 15 amino acids. Trimming removed 3 bases from V and 1 base from J; junction bases left unmatched: 2. The V gene's germline CDR1 is MNHNS and CDR2 SASEGT. CDR3 residues: CASSETGGSNTEAFF. The CDR3 DNA is TGTGCCAGCAGTGAGACAGGGGGCTCGAACACTGAAGCTTTCTTT.

V usage is TRBV28 and J usage is TRBJ2-1, with 9 bases aligning to TRBD1. Per germline, CDR1 MDHEN and CDR2 SYDVKM. The length of the CDR3 is 17 residues. The ends lost 6 bases at V and 7 bases at J; junction bases unmatched: 16. Here the CDR3 reads CASRLIQGAGWVNEQFF. DNA of the CDR3: TGTGCCAGCAGGCTGATACAGGGGGCTGGGTGGGTGAATGAGCAGTTCTTC.

This chain connects TRBV11-2 to TRBJ2-1, with D perhaps matching TRBD2 (6 bases). The CDR3 length is 14 residues. V gave up 5 bases and J gave up 3 bases, with 11 bases separating them. The germline V gene encodes CDR1 SGHAT and CDR2 FQNNGV. Here the CDR3 DNA reads TGTGCCAGCAGCCTACTGCGGGGCTACAATGAGCAGTTCTTC. Its protein product is CASSLLRGYNEQFF.

CDR3 sequence: CASSRDRDTNSPLHF. CDR3 coding DNA: TGTGCCAGCAGTCGTGACAGGGACACTAATTCACCCCTCCACTTT. The chain uses TRBV9 and TRBJ1-6, with TRBD1 matching over 7 bases. The V segment lost 5 bases and the J segment 6 bases; nucleotides outside the gene matches: 8. The CDR3 runs 15 residues. CDR1 is SGDLS and CDR2 is YYNGEE in the germline V gene. Full variable domain (missing parts from reference TRBV9 and TRBJ1-6): DSGVTQTPKHLITATGQRVTLRCSPRSGDLSVYWYQQSLDQGLQFLIQYYNGEERAKGNILERFSAQQFPDLHSELNLSSLELGDSALYFCASSRDRDTNSPLHFGNGTRLTVT.

The chain is built from TRBV2 and TRBJ1-4; D might be TRBD1 (5 bases). The V gene lost 2 bases and the J gene lost 5 bases, with 9 bases spanning the gap. The CDR3 length is 14 residues. Per the germline V gene, CDR1 is SNHLY and CDR2 is FYNNEI. The DNA of the CDR3 is TGTGCCAGCAGTGAACGGAAGGGGAATGAAAAACTGTTTTTT. Translation gives CASSERKGNEKLFF.

The V and J genes are TRBV9 and TRBJ1-5; 10 bases fit TRBD1. CDR3 length: 12 residues. V trimming: 8 bases; J trimming: 5 bases; junction bases outside the gene matches: 1. Germline V CDR1 and CDR2: SGDLS, YYNGEE. CDR3 nucleotides: TGTGCCAGTGGACAGGGGGATCAGCCCCAGCATTTT. The encoded protein is CASGQGDQPQHF.

This clone was detected a few times. The chain recombines TRBV6-1 with TRBJ1-5; 7 positions match TRBD1. With 3 bases clipped from V and 6 bases from J, the junction kept 2 bases outside the gene matches. The CDR3 is 13 residues long. Per the germline V gene, CDR1 is MNHNS and CDR2 is SASEGT. In DNA form, the CDR3 reads TGTGCCAGCAGTGACCACAGGGGTCAGCCCCAGCATTTT. It is translated as CASSDHRGQPQHF.

The rearrangement uses TRBV2 and TRBJ2-1, with D possibly being TRBD2 (6 bases). With 4 bases removed from V and 4 bases from J, the gap between germline ends came to 14 bases. The CDR3 extends over 15 amino acids. The germline V gene has CDR1 SNHLY and CDR2 FYNNEI. This chain's CDR3 is CASSAGLANYNEQFF. CDR3 DNA: TGTGCCAGCAGTGCGGGACTGGCGAATTACAATGAGCAGTTCTTC. Combining the CDR3 with reference TRBV2 and TRBJ2-1 gives the whole variable domain EPEVTQTPSHQVTQMGQEVILRCVPISNHLYFYWYRQILGQKVEFLVSFYNNEISEKSEIFDDQFSVERPDGSNFTLKIRSTKLEDSAMYFCASSAGLANYNEQFFGPGTRLTVL.